This TCR beta chain stems from a study of cytomegalovirus exposure and HLA in healthy donors (dated by TCRdb to the late 2010s). With respect to the entire study: An earlier analysis of approximately 640 of the donors reported 250 to 300 Gb of sequence data and 120 million or so unique TCR beta sequences from roughly 200 million T cells. Among the roughly 400 genotyped donors, more than 70% belonged to the genetic ancestry cluster associated with self-reported Caucasian donors. Donor age, sex, ethnicity and CMV serostatus were compiled alongside the repertoire data. On average, roughly 200,000 unique TCR beta nucleotide sequences were sequenced per donor among 350 to 400 genotyped donors of the cohort, with approximately 18% of those sequences being non-productive. Every repertoire in the discovery cohort had been generated on one and the same sequencing platform. A later analysis re-examined previously published TCR beta repertoires from about 670 donors and added high-resolution HLA genotyping to investigate patterns of TCR occurrence. Because of strong linkage in the cohort, four or five DR-DQ haplotypes were treated as single units for association and clustering. Typing coverage varied by locus: roughly 620-640 donors for A, B, C, DRB1 and DQB1; approximately 500 for DQA1; about 590 for DPA1; approximately 470 for DPB1. Rather than drawing on any new phenotypic data, the later analysis identified candidate immune exposures from TCR beta sequences and the way those sequences occurred across donors. In a later genetic analysis, genome-wide SNP genotypes for 398 of the 666 donors were used, and that subset was treated as a discovery cohort. An earlier analysis of about 620 of the donors applied high-throughput TCR beta sequencing to assess whether each TCR beta V gene segment acted as functional or pseudogenic. To predict cytomegalovirus infection status, the study brought together high-throughput TCR immunosequencing, statistical association of individual TCRs with disease status, and machine learning. The study aimed to test whether cataloging public T cell receptors could reveal signatures of past pathogen exposure. Besides the first cohort of roughly 660 subjects, a separate validation cohort made up of over 100 different subjects was used. Class I and class II HLA loci were covered by the typing at four-digit resolution. The study used immunosequencing to profile the T cell repertoires of several hundred subjects and linked those repertoires to cytomegalovirus serostatus. About 280 gigabases of sequencing data and 70 million to 95 million unique TCR sequences made up an early release that covered 500 to 650 HLA-typed donors. The paper's findings and limits, for the study overall: Compared with the approximately 700-donor mean, donors in an Asian-associated ancestry cluster had fewer N-insertions in productive TCRs, according to a later genetic analysis. Most TCR sequences were observed very rarely across donors, whereas some public TCRs were present in many individuals. When HLA alleles, especially DR and DQ, strongly co-occurred, TCR associations were difficult to assign to individual alleles. In a later analysis, most CMV-associated TCR beta chains were found to appear HLA-restricted, with HLA associations seemingly driven largely by CMV exposure. In this cohort, only TCR beta chains were sequenced, and detectable features were limited by the absence of alpha or paired-chain data. The authors suggested that the approach could potentially be extended to other disease states and immunological phenotypes. A further reported finding was that TCR beta sequences accurately predicted the HLA-A and HLA-B alleles for most subjects in the first cohort. The 87-base-pair reads could not distinguish some IMGT-functional V segments, including TRBV6-2 and TRBV6-3, so those segments were excluded. In a later genetic analysis, a missense DCLRE1C variant was associated with V-gene and J-gene trimming of TCR beta chains, and the association was replicated in an independent cohort. An earlier analysis of approximately 590 of the donors showed that most TCR beta V segments appeared in productive rearrangements either about 87% or about 30% of the time, which broadly matched IMGT annotations. Compared with equally common non-associated chains, HLA-associated TCR beta chains in a later analysis were more clonally expanded and had lower generation probabilities. A few of the identified cytomegalovirus-associated TCR beta chains were confirmed in vitro to be specific for cytomegalovirus antigens. The study gave a list of more than 150 TCR beta chains associated with cytomegalovirus. In a later analysis, TCR association rates were found to vary across HLA loci, with the most associated TCRs seen for DRB1 alleles and the fewest for HLA-C alleles. A cluster of highly shared sequence variants was judged likely to be a technical artifact of the sequencing pipeline. Roughly uniform sequencing depth across donors was assumed in presence/absence analyses, although this assumption may not hold. The only immune exposure information available for the cohort was CMV serostatus. Several of the top co-occurrence clusters appeared to be linked to parvovirus B19, influenza, CMV and Epstein-Barr virus, according to a later analysis. Linkage disequilibrium might explain the correlated functional status among segregating V segments, but an unknown experimental factor could not be ruled out. Because HLA typing was missing for some donors at each locus, association tests included only the typed subset. About 17 rarely observed V segments, including chromosome 9 orphons, were excluded from the earlier analysis of a few hundred of the donors because counts were too low. In both the original and validation cohorts, the classifier was reported to diagnose cytomegalovirus status with high specificity and sensitivity. In a later analysis, some 17,000 TCR beta sequences were associated with specific HLA alleles at a false discovery rate of 0.05.

This clone appeared a single time. Its antigen is not yet known. No base quality values were provided; no much bigger clone lies one nucleotide off. The cohort consisted of 600 or so healthy bone marrow donors. All cohort members were sampled while nominally healthy, although unrecorded immune exposures were likely present. The donor was CMV seropositive and was included in the group of about 290 seropositive cohort members. Every donor gave a peripheral blood sample, and the peripheral blood mononuclear cells from that sample were used for TCR beta sequencing. The Qiagen DNeasy Blood Extraction Kit was used to extract genomic DNA from the blood cell samples. Library preparation used the immunoSEQ multiplex PCR assay. A mixture of 60 forward primers for TCR Vbeta segments and 13 reverse primers for TCR Jbeta segments was used in the multiplex PCR. Amplification of the CDR3 region of rearranged TCR beta genes was performed with a multiplex PCR assay on genomic DNA. On the Illumina HiSeq System, the amplified TCR beta libraries were sequenced as 87-base-pair reads. The source study handled its data this way. A later analysis tallied 75 million to 95 million unique TCR beta chains across the roughly 610 repertoires, and around 12 million of those chains were shared by two or more donors. A nearest-neighbor algorithm error-corrected the raw reads and collapsed the reads into unique sequences, merging closely related sequences to remove PCR and sequencing errors. V, D and J gene segments were assigned by aligning CDR3 sequences to IMGT reference sequences. For a sequence to be retained, a match of at least six nucleotides was required to both a V gene segment and a J gene segment. Rearrangements were called productive when the CDR3 lacked stop codons and stayed in frame with V and J; all others were non-productive. Following IMGT convention, CDR3 was defined as the stretch from the second conserved V-encoded cysteine to the conserved J-encoded phenylalanine. The earlier analysis of some 580 of the donors excluded any sequence lacking an unambiguous match to a single V gene segment. An earlier analysis of over 450 of the donors classified V segments as functional when productive rearrangements were above 56.7% and as segregating when the standard deviation between donors was above 5%. A statistical classification framework was built for diagnosing cytomegalovirus status from the catalog of TCR beta chain sequences. V and J gene assignment, in a later analysis, came from comparing TCR nucleotide sequences with IMGT/GENE-DB human TR gene sequences. The TCRdist pipeline was used in a later analysis to assign CDR3 sequences and most-parsimonious VDJ recombination scenarios. A later analysis defined each TCR beta chain by its CDR3 amino acid sequence plus V-gene family, and excluded reads lacking a unique V-gene family. As a way to deal with suspected cross-contamination and a sequencing artifact, a later analysis dropped 450 to 600 nucleotide sequences that were highly shared and had low generation probability. A later analysis calculated a clonal expansion index for each public chain from normalized within-repertoire ranks of inferred template counts. A later analysis computed generation probabilities with a VDJ recombination model fitted to out-of-frame rearrangements, and checked the results against IGoR. In a later analysis, TCR-TCR, TCR-HLA and TCR-CMV co-occurrence was scored with hypergeometric tests, and a repertoire-size bias correction was applied to TCR pairs. A later analysis estimated false discovery rates by permuting HLA or CMV assignments 20 times. In a later analysis, co-occurring TCRs were grouped using DBSCAN, and TCRdist sequence similarity was added for clustering within HLA-allele-positive subsets. For co-occurrence clustering, repertoires with fewer than 30,000 or more than 120,000 public chains were excluded, along with roughly 5 repertoires with anomalous nucleotide sharing. Held by TCRdb, this immuneACCESS table contains in-frame sequences only and omits some clones. Under half of the omission traces to an unresolved V gene where checked; the cause of the rest is unknown. That table supplies the V and J calls and clone size; D and trimming were determined from the DNA. In all, the sample holds 100,000 to 150,000 clones, and around 78% of those were seen once. 20% of the sample belongs to the ten largest clones.

The CDR3 measures 16 amino acids from cysteine to phenylalanine. Only the CDR3 region is kept as DNA, spanning 48 bases read in frame from base 1. From the germline V gene (reference sequence), CDR1 is SEHNR and CDR2 is FQNEAQ. V loses 5 bases of germline sequence and J loses 2 bases, and the interval between the two ends is 19 bases. The TCR originated in a young man in good health and CMV-seropositive. Sequencing used PBMCs. The sequence links TRBV7-9 to TRBJ2-7, with TRBD2 as a weak D call on 5 bases. The DNA sequence follows: TGTGCCAGCAGCCTCGGGGTCGGTATTCCTCCCTACGAGCAGTACTTC. This yields the protein CASSLGVGIPPYEQYF.